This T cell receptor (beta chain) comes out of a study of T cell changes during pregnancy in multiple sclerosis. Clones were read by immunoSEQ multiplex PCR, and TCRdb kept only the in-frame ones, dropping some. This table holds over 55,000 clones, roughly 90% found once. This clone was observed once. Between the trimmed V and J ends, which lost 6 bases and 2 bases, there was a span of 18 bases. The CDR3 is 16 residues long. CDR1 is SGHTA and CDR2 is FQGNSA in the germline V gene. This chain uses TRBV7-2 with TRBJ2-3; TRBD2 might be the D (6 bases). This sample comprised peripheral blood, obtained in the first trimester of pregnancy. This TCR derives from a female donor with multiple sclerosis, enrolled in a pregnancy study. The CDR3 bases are TGTGCCAGCAGGGGTAGTTACGGGAGCATCACAGATACGCAGTATTTT. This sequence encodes CASRGSYGSITDTQYF.